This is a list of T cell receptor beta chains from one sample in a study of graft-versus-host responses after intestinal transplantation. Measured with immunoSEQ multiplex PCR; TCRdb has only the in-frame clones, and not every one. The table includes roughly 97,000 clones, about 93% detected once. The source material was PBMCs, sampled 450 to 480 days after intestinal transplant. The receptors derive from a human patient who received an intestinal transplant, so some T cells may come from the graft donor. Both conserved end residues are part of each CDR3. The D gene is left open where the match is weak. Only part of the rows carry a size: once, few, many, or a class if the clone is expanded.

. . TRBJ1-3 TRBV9 TGTGCCAGCAGCGTAGCAGAGGGATGGGGAAACACCATATATTTT CASSVAEGWGNTIYF
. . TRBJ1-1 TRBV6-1 TGTGCCAGCAGGGACCCGAACACTGAAGCTTTCTTT CASRDPNTEAFF
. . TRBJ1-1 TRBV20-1 TGCAGTGGATGGGGTAACACTGAAGCTTTCTTT CSGWGNTEAFF
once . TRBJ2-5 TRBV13 TGTGCCAGCAGCGCCCGGCCCGGTGAGACCCAGTACTTC CASSARPGETQYF
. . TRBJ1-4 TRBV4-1 TGCGCCAGCAGCCAAGACAGGGTGTACCAGGGGACTAATGAAAAACTGTTTTTT CASSQDRVYQGTNEKLFF
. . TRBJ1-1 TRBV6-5 TGTGCCAGCAGATTACAGGGTGGTGAAGCTTTCTTT CASRLQGGEAFF
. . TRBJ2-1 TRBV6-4 TGTGCCAGCAGTGAGAAGGCAGGGCCGATCAATGAGCAGTTCTTC CASSEKAGPINEQFF
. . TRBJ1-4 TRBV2 TGTGCCAGCAGTGACGAGGCCGATTCTAATGAAAAACTGTTTTTT CASSDEADSNEKLFF
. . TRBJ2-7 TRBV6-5 TGTGCCAGCAGTTCAGGGGATAGGTCCTACGAGCAGTACTTC CASSSGDRSYEQYF
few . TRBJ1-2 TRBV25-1 TGTGCCAGCAGTGAACAGGACCTCTATGGCTACACCTTC CASSEQDLYGYTF
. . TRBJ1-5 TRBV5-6 TGTGCCAGCAGCTTGGGTGGGCTTTGGCCCCAGCATTTT CASSLGGLWPQHF
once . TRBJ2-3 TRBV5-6 TGTGCCAGCAGCTTGTTCGGGAAAAACACAGATACGCAGTATTTT CASSLFGKNTDTQYF
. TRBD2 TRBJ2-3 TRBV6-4 TGTGCCAGCAGTGACTCCGCTGGCGGGGGGGCAGATACGCAGTATTTT CASSDSAGGGADTQYF
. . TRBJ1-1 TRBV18 TGTGCCAGCTCACCTTACTCCCAGGGAGAGGAAGCTTTCTTT CASSPYSQGEEAFF
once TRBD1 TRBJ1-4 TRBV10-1 TGCGCCAGCAGGCCAGAAGACAGGGCTACTAATGAAAAACTGTTTTTT CASRPEDRATNEKLFF
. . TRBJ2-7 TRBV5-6 TGTGCCAGCAGCTTGGCCGGGACACATTACGAGCAGTACTTC CASSLAGTHYEQYF
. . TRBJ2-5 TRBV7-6 TGTGCCAGCAGCTCCGGGGGAGTGTACCAAGAGACCCAGTACTTC CASSSGGVYQETQYF
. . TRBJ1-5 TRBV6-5 TGTGCCAGCAGTTACGACACGGGCGGGAGATCGCCCCAGCATTTT CASSYDTGGRSPQHF
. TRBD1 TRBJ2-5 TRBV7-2 TGTGCCAGCAGCTTAGGAAGGGCGGGGACAGGTCAAGAGACCCAGTACTTC CASSLGRAGTGQETQYF
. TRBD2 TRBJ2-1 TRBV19 TGTGCCAGTAGTATTCGTCGACTAGCGGGGGCCTACAATGAGCAGTTCTTC CASSIRRLAGAYNEQFF
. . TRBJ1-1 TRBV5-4 TGTGCCAGCAGCCCCAACAGGGAGGTCACTGAAGCTTTCTTT CASSPNREVTEAFF
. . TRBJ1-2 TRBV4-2 TGTGCCAGCAGCCAAGATATACCGGATAGAGCGAGCTACACCTTC CASSQDIPDRASYTF
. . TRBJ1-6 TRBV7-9 TGTGCCAGCAGCTTACAGAATAATTCACCCCTCCACTTT CASSLQNNSPLHF
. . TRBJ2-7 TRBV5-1 TGCGCCAGCAGCTTGGGGACGGAACTCTACTACGAGCAGTACTTC CASSLGTELYYEQYF
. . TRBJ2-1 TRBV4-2 TGTGCCAGCAGCCAAGGGGGGGCGGAATACAATGAGCAGTTCTTC CASSQGGAEYNEQFF
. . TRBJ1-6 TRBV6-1 TGTGCCAGCTTACCAGGAGCTACTTCAAATTCACCCCTCCACTTT CASLPGATSNSPLHF
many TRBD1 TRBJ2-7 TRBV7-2 TGTGCCAGCAGCTTGCGAGGGACAGACTACGAGCAGTACTTC CASSLRGTDYEQYF
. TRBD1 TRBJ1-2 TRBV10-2 TGCGCCAGCGGCGGGACAGGGGGCCGTATAGGGTATGGCTACACCTTC CASGGTGGRIGYGYTF
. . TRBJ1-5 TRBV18 TGTGCCAGCTCATCAGAGGCCAGCAATCAGCCCCAGCATTTT CASSSEASNQPQHF
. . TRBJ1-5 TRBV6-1 TGTGCCAGCAGTGATTTGTGGGGCAGCAATCAGCCCCAGCATTTT CASSDLWGSNQPQHF
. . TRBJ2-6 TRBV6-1 TGTGCCAGCAGGGGCAGGGGCTCTGGGGCCAACGTCCTGACTTTC CASRGRGSGANVLTF